This T cell receptor (beta chain) was sequenced in a study of blood T cells in healthy people across ages. The authors drew approximately 9 milliliters of peripheral blood from each donor. A second about 7 to 11 cycle PCR used barcoded and J-beta primers. From the 5' RACE reads, TCRdb called clonotypes with MiXCR, one entry per CDR3 protein. The repertoire includes a few hundred thousand distinct CDR3 sequences, 25% to 30% of them detected once, and around 20% sits in the top ten. This clonotype was seen only a few times. The germline CDR1 and CDR2 sequences are MNHEY and SVGAGI. The CDR3 consists of 13 residues.

Sequenced sample: blood. The V call is TRBV6-5, the J call TRBJ2-7; D may be TRBD2 (7 bases). The DNA end is a closer match to TRBJ2-1, so the J assignment may be wrong. This receptor was taken from a woman aged 70 to 79 in good health. CDR3 region: CASSLGGRSEQFF. The CDR3 region has the DNA TGTGCCAGCAGTTTGGGGGGGCGTAGTGAGCAGTTCTTC.